One T cell receptor (beta chain) is described in this entry. The target of this receptor is not known. No per-base quality is available; no much larger clone lies one base away. The donors were about 40 Caucasian individuals from Russia, aged roughly 6 to 95 years, who were systemically healthy. Each donor gave approximately 9.3 milliliters of peripheral blood, collected into EDTA-treated Vacutainer tubes. Ficoll-Paque density-gradient centrifugation was used to isolate PBMCs, with at least 6.5 million obtained per sample. Total RNA, at least 6 micrograms per sample, was extracted from PBMCs with Trizol reagent. For every donor, an aliquot of PBMCs went through flow cytometry to measure the percentages of naive CD45RAhigh/CD27high T cells. The library was prepared using 5' RACE. TCRdb records Illumina HiSeq 2500 as the sequencer. A second PCR of roughly 7 to 11 cycles was performed with a sample-barcoded 5' primer and a J-beta primer mix. A template-switch 5' adaptor carrying 12 random nucleotides introduced a unique molecular identifier onto each TCR beta cDNA molecule. Each sample yielded at least 2.5 million CDR3-containing paired-end reads. The Mint cDNA synthesis kit, primed by a TRBC-specific oligonucleotide, was used to synthesize first-strand cDNA from all RNA. All cDNA was treated with uracil-DNA glycosylase and then went through a first 18-cycle PCR with the universal primers M1SS and BC2_uni_R. The source study handled its data this way. Normalization of each sample was performed by random selection of 1 million high-quality reads, each carrying a distinct molecular identifier. Instead of being binned into consensus sequences, reads with shared molecular identifiers were discarded. MiTCR, set to a Q25 quality threshold and the strictest error-elimination algorithm, was used for CDR3 identification, clonotype clustering and error correction. Lower-bound total TCR beta diversity was estimated with a nonparametric unseen species model using Euler transformation. TCRdb trimmed public reads at Q25 via fastp, called clones via MiXCR and kept in-frame beta chains. Each CDR3 protein appears once, grouped with its most common genes and DNA. TCRdb, not the authors, supplied the V and J calls. The sample table holds roughly 800,000 distinct CDR3 sequences, of which roughly 60% were seen once. The ten top clones hold roughly 20% of the sample.

The entry originates in a study of blood T cells in healthy people across ages (dated by TCRdb to between 2014 and 2016). Regarding the research as a whole: In model experiments, roughly one uniquely barcoded TCR beta cDNA molecule per two T cells was captured by template switching. To track age-related changes in TCR beta repertoire diversity, the study relied on deep sequencing normalized with unique cDNA molecular identifiers. Four age groups were formed from the donors: young (average approximately 15 years), middle-aged (around 40), aged (62) and long-lived (about 80). Donors of different ages were randomly distributed across sequencing lanes to avoid experimental bias. The study analyzed two additional independent replicas of 1 million unique cDNA reads from the same blood draw for two donors, one aged 18 to 30 and one aged 80 or older. The study at large found these results: As age increased, observed TCR beta diversity per million T cells dropped in a roughly linear way, and a significant reduction was already evident by age 40. Compared with the aged group, the long-lived group had more naive CD4+ T cells, fewer expanded clones and increased TCR diversity, suggesting age selection. Conclusive comparison of naive and antigen-experienced compartments was prevented by the profiling of bulk unsorted PBMCs. Because the CMV infection status of the donors was unknown, age-related changes in expanded clonotypes may potentially have been confounded. Total diversity estimates from one million sequenced T cells were considered lower bounds and underestimates. There was a strong correlation between observed TCR beta diversity and the percentage of naive T cells measured by flow cytometry.

Including cysteine and phenylalanine, the CDR3 has 16 amino acids. This entry keeps only the CDR3 DNA: 48 bases, framed from base 1. CDR1 and CDR2 are drawn from the germline V gene: MNHEY, SVGAGI. The TCR sequence derives from a man aged 25-40 years in good health. Sequenced material: blood. The chain couples TRBV6-5 to TRBJ2-5, with the D gene not confidently named. The J call is in doubt because the DNA end fits TRBJ2-7 better. The nucleotide sequence reads TGTGCCAGCAGTTACTCGCAAAGCCATGAGGCCTACGAGCAGTACTTC. It encodes CASSYSQSHEAYEQYF.